The 20 T cell receptor beta chains below were found in one sample sequenced in a study of T cell changes during pregnancy in multiple sclerosis. TCRdb keeps only in-frame clones here, not all; method: immunoSEQ multiplex PCR. The table includes tens of thousands of clones, approximately 90% detected once. The starting material was peripheral blood, obtained in the third trimester of pregnancy. Receptor source: a female donor with multiple sclerosis, enrolled in a pregnancy study.

This sequence joins TRBV5-1 and TRBJ2-7; D is possibly TRBD1 (5 bases). The CDR3 has 14 amino acids. Germline CDR1 and CDR2: SGHRS and YFSETQ. The V gene lost 0 bases and the J gene lost 3 bases, with 10 bases spanning the gap. The CDR3 DNA sequence: TGCGCCAGCAGCTTGGATCCCAGGGACTACGAGCAGTACTTC. Residues: CASSLDPRDYEQYF. Complete variable domain (other parts from reference TRBV5-1 and TRBJ2-7): KAGVTQTPRYLIKTRGQQVTLSCSPISGHRSVSWYQQTPGQGLQFLFEYFSETQRNKGNFPGRFSGRQFSNSRSEMNVSTLELGDSALYLCASSLDPRDYEQYFGPGTRLTVT.

The chain has TRBV7-2 and TRBJ2-7; 7 positions match TRBD2. The length of the CDR3 is 15 residues. Germline assignment: CDR1 SGHTA and CDR2 FQGNSA. V lost 2 bases to trimming and J lost 3 bases; unmatched junction nucleotides: 7. The CDR3 DNA follows: TGTGCCAGCAGCTTAATGGGGTGGACTAGCTACGAGCAGTACTTC. Protein product: CASSLMGWTSYEQYF.

The rearrangement joins TRBV30 to TRBJ1-4; D remains unclear. CDR3 size: 13 residues. The germline V and J ends were trimmed by 3 bases and 6 bases, with 11 bases remaining between them. Germline assignment: CDR1 GTSNPN and CDR2 SVGIG (reference sequence). CDR3 region: CAWSRDSDEKLFF. The CDR3 DNA reads as TGTGCCTGGAGCCGTGATTCAGATGAAAAACTGTTTTTT.

The V call is TRBV2, the J call TRBJ2-1, with 10 bases aligning to TRBD2. The V gene end was trimmed by 4 bases and the J gene end by 4 bases; junction bases not matched to a gene: 4. Germline CDR1 is SNHLY and CDR2 is FYNNEI. The CDR3 is 15 amino acids. The chain's CDR3 is CASSGVAGGYNEQFF. The CDR3 nucleotides read TGTGCCAGCAGTGGAGTAGCGGGGGGTTACAATGAGCAGTTCTTC.

A few counts support this clone. This sample includes further DNA sequences coding for the same CDR3. The V call is TRBV28, the J call TRBJ1-2; TRBD1 agrees at 7 bases. CDR3 length: 14 amino acids. The germline V gene encodes CDR1 MDHEN and CDR2 SYDVKM. Unmatched junction bases numbered 11, after V lost 7 bases and J lost 6 bases. In DNA, the CDR3 is TGTGCCAGCATTCCCGGGACAGCGGGGGATGGCTACACCTTC. Protein: CASIPGTAGDGYTF.

As to this clone: At one of its ends the junction is not consistent with the germline gene, which may arise from a read error. This chain links TRBV2 with TRBJ2-5, with D possibly being TRBD1 (5 bases). CDR3 length equals 15 residues. Germline-derived CDR1 and CDR2 are SNHLY and FYNNEI. In nucleotides, the CDR3 is TGTGCCAGCATCCGAGAAAGACAGTACCAGGAGACCCAGTACTTC. Its protein is CASIRERQYQETQYF.

This chain joins TRBV4-3 and TRBJ1-4; D possibly corresponds to TRBD1 (6 bases). Germline CDR1 is LGHNA and CDR2 is YSLEER. V was pared by 4 bases and J by 5 bases, with 14 bases between. The CDR3 has 15 amino acids. CDR3 coding DNA: TGCGCCAGCAGCCCTCAGCAGGGGACCAATGAAAAACTGTTTTTT. It yields the protein CASSPQQGTNEKLFF.

The chain joins TRBV18 to TRBJ1-6; 7 positions match TRBD1. From germline, CDR1 is KGHSH and CDR2 LQKENI. The CDR3 consists of 13 residues. The V gene end was trimmed by 3 bases and the J gene end by 12 bases; junction bases not matched to a gene: 5. The CDR3 protein is CASSPDRAQPLHF. CDR3 DNA sequence: TGTGCCAGCTCACCCGACAGGGCGCAACCCCTCCACTTT.

The J gene is TRBJ1-1, the V gene TRBV18, with D unresolved. This CDR3 spans 14 amino acids. V was trimmed by 0 bases and J by 0 bases, leaving 5 bases between them. Per germline, CDR1 KGHSH and CDR2 LQKENI. In DNA form, the CDR3 reads TGTGCCAGCTCACCACCGGAGATGAACACTGAAGCTTTCTTT. Amino acid sequence: CASSPPEMNTEAFF.

The chain links TRBV7-2 to TRBJ2-7; 12 positions agree with TRBD2. CDR3 length equals 18 residues. Trimming at V came to 3 bases and at J to 2 bases, leaving 11 bases not matched to a gene. CDR1 is SGHTA and CDR2 is FQGNSA in the germline V gene. DNA of the CDR3: TGTGCCAGCAGCTTGAGAGCTAGCGGGGGGGAAGTTCCCTACGAGCAGTACTTC. Translation: CASSLRASGGEVPYEQYF.

The chain links TRBV6-1 to TRBJ1-3; no firm D call. This CDR3 has 12 residues. Between the trimmed V and J ends, which lost 4 bases and 6 bases, there was a span of 7 bases. Per the germline V gene, CDR1 is MNHNS and CDR2 is SASEGT. The CDR3 nucleotides read TGTGCCAGCAGTGCTAACGCAAACACCATATATTTT. Translating gives CASSANANTIYF.

The gene calls are TRBV7-2 and TRBJ2-7, with 12 nucleotides matching TRBD2. Per germline, CDR1 SGHTA and CDR2 FQGNSA. This CDR3 is built from 16 residues. The V gene end was trimmed by 5 bases and the J gene end by 2 bases; junction bases not matched to a gene: 7. In DNA, the CDR3 is TGTGCCAGCAGCCTGACTAGCGGGGGCATGGCCTACGAGCAGTACTTC. Translated, it gives CASSLTSGGMAYEQYF.

This chain connects TRBV5-1 to TRBJ1-1, with 8 bases matching TRBD1. The V gene end was trimmed by 3 bases and the J gene end by 0 bases; junction bases not matched to a gene: 4. This CDR3 contains 15 residues. The germline CDR1 and CDR2 sequences are SGHRS and YFSETQ. The CDR3: CASSWGTGLNTEAFF. CDR3 DNA sequence: TGCGCCAGCAGCTGGGGGACAGGATTGAACACTGAAGCTTTCTTT. Drawing the rest from reference TRBV5-1 and TRBJ1-1, the complete variable domain is KAGVTQTPRYLIKTRGQQVTLSCSPISGHRSVSWYQQTPGQGLQFLFEYFSETQRNKGNFPGRFSGRQFSNSRSEMNVSTLELGDSALYLCASSWGTGLNTEAFFGQGTRLTVV.

The chain carries TRBV28 and TRBJ1-1; TRBD1 might be the D (6 bases). Trimming cost V 5 bases and J 3 bases, with 13 bases left between them. The germline V gene encodes CDR1 MDHEN and CDR2 SYDVKM. The CDR3 runs to 14 residues. Here the CDR3 reads CASSPLDSYTEAFF. The DNA of the CDR3 is TGTGCCAGCAGTCCATTGGACAGCTACACTGAAGCTTTCTTT. Full variable domain (remainder filled in from reference TRBV28 and TRBJ1-1): DVKVTQSSRYLVKRTGEKVFLECVQDMDHENMFWYRQDPGLGLRLIYFSYDVKMKEKGDIPEGYSVSREKKERFSLILESASTNQTSMYLCASSPLDSYTEAFFGQGTRLTVV.

In this sample, this clone turned up once. The chain couples TRBV11-2 to TRBJ2-7; D remains unclear. The germline gives CDR1 SGHAT, CDR2 FQNNGV. The CDR3 loop spans 16 amino acids. Deletions cut 1 base from V and 4 bases from J, with 17 bases between. CDR3 in DNA: TGTGCCAGCAGCTTAGTTCGGCCGGCCTCGGGTTACGAGCAGTACTTC. Its protein is CASSLVRPASGYEQYF.

The chain joins TRBV11-2 to TRBJ1-4, with a weak D call TRBD1 (6 bases). In germline, CDR1 is SGHAT, CDR2 FQNNGV. The CDR3 consists of 14 residues. Trimming removed 3 bases from V and 6 bases from J, with 11 bases in between. CDR3 bases: TGTGCCAGCAGCTTTGGAACAGGGTATGAAAAACTGTTTTTT. It codes for CASSFGTGYEKLFF.

The chain uses TRBV4-2 and TRBJ1-1; 7 positions agree with TRBD1. The CDR3 has 14 amino acids. V dropped 4 bases and J dropped 5; count of bases not matched to a gene: 7. Looked up from germline, CDR1 is LGHNA and CDR2 is YNFKEQ. The DNA of the CDR3 is TGTGCCAGCAGCCCGCGACAGGGTCTAACTGAAGCTTTCTTT. It translates to CASSPRQGLTEAFF.

Only a few counts were recorded for this clone. This sequence joins TRBV15 and TRBJ1-4; no reliable D call. Germline V gene lookup returns CDR1 LNHNV and CDR2 YYDKDF (reference sequence). The CDR3 is 14 residues long. The ends were cut back, 0 bases at V and 7 bases at J, with 9 bases in the middle. This CDR3 is CATSRDREAEKLFF. DNA of the CDR3: TGTGCCACCAGCAGAGATAGGGAGGCTGAAAAACTGTTTTTT.

The rearrangement links TRBV30 to TRBJ1-4, with D perhaps TRBD1 (6 bases). V lost 1 base and J lost 8, with 17 bases in between. The CDR3 length is 15 residues. CDR1 and CDR2 (germline): GTSNPN, SVGIG (reference sequence). In DNA form, the CDR3 reads TGTGCCTGGAGTGGGGCAGACAGGAGGAACGAAAAACTGTTTTTT. The encoded protein is CAWSGADRRNEKLFF.

V usage is TRBV5-1 and J usage is TRBJ2-1; 10 bases agree with TRBD1. This CDR3 is built from 16 residues. After removal of 6 bases from V and 8 bases from J, the junction contained 14 bases not matched to a gene. Germline CDR1 and CDR2: SGHRS and YFSETQ. CDR3 sequence reads: CASKTRPGQGMDEQFF. Here the CDR3 DNA reads TGCGCCAGCAAGACCCGCCCGGGACAGGGGATGGATGAGCAGTTCTTC.